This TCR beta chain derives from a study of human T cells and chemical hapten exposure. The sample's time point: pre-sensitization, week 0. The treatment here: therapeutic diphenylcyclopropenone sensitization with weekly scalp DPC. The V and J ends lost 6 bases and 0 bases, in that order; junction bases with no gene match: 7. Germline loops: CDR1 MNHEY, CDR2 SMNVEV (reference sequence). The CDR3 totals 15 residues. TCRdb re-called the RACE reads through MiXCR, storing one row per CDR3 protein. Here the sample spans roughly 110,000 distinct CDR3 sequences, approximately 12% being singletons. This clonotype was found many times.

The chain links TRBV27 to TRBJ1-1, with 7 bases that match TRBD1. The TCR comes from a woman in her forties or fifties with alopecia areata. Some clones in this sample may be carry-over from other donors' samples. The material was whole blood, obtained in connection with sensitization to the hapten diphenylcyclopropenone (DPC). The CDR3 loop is CASSLGTVMNTEAFF. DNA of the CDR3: TGTGCCAGCAGCTTAGGGACAGTAATGAACACTGAAGCTTTCTTT.